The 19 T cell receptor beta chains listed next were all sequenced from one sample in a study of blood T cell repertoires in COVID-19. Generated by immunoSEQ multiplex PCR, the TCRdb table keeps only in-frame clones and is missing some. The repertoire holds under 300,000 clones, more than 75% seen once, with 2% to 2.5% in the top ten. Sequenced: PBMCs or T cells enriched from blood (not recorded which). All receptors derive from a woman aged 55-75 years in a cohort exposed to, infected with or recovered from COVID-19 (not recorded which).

CDR3 coding DNA: TGTGCCAGCAGTTATTTGGGGCCATCCTACAATGAGCAGTTCTTC. Translation gives CASSYLGPSYNEQFF. V gene TRBV6-5 combines with J gene TRBJ2-1, with D possibly being TRBD1 (5 bases). In germline, CDR1 is MNHEY, CDR2 SVGAGI. The CDR3 length is 15 residues. The V gene lost 3 bases and the J gene lost 1 base, with 10 bases spanning the gap.

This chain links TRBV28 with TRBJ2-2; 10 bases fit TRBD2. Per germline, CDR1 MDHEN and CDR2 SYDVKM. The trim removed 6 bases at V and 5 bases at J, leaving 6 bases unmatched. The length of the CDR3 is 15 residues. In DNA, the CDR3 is TGTGCCAGCAGATACTCTAGCGGGGGTACCGGGGAGCTGTTTTTT. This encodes CASRYSSGGTGELFF.

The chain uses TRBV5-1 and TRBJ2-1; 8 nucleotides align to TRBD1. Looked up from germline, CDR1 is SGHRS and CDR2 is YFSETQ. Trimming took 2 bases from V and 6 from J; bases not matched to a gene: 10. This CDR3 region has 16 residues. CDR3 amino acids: CASSFPPRQGSNEQFF. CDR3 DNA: TGCGCCAGCAGCTTCCCCCCCCGACAGGGGAGCAATGAGCAGTTCTTC. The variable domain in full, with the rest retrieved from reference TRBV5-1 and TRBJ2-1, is KAGVTQTPRYLIKTRGQQVTLSCSPISGHRSVSWYQQTPGQGLQFLFEYFSETQRNKGNFPGRFSGRQFSNSRSEMNVSTLELGDSALYLCASSFPPRQGSNEQFFGPGTRLTVL.

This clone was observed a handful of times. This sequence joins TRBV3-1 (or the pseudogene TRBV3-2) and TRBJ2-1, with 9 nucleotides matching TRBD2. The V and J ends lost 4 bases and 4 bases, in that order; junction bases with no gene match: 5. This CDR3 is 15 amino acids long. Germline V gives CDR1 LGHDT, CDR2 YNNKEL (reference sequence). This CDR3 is CASSPLAGKYNEQFF. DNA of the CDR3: TGTGCCAGCAGCCCCCTAGCGGGAAAATACAATGAGCAGTTCTTC.

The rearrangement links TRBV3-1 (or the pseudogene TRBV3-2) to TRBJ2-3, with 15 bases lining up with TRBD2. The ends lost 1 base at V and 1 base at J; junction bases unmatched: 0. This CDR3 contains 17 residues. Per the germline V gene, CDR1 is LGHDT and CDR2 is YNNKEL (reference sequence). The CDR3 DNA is TGTGCCAGCAGCCAAGGGACTAGCGGGAGGGGCACAGATACGCAGTATTTT. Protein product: CASSQGTSGRGTDTQYF.

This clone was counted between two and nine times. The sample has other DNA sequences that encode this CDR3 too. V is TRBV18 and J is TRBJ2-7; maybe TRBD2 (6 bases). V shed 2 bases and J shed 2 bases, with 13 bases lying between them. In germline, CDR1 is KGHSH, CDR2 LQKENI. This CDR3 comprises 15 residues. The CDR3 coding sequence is TGTGCCAGCTCACCAGGGCTGGCGGGGACCTACGAGCAGTACTTC. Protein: CASSPGLAGTYEQYF.

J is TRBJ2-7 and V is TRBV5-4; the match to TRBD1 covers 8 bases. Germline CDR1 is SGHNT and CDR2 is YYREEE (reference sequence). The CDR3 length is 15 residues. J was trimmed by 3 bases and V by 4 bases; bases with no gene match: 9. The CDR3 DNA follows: TGTGCCAGCAGCATCCCCGGACAGGGCGGCTACGAGCAGTACTTC. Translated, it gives CASSIPGQGGYEQYF.

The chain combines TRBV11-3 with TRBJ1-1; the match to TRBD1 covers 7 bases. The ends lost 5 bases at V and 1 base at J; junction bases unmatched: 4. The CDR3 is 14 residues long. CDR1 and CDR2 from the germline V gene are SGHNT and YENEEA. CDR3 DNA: TGTGCCAGCAGCCACAGGGGAGAGAACACTGAAGCTTTCTTT. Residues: CASSHRGENTEAFF.

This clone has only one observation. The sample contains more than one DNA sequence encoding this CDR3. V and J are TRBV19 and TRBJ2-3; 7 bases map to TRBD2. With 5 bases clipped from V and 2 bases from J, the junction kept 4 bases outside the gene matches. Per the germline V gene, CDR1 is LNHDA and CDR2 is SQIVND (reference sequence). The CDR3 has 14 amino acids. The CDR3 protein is CASSPAGSTDTQYF. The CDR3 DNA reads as TGTGCCAGTAGTCCAGCGGGGTCCACAGATACGCAGTATTTT.

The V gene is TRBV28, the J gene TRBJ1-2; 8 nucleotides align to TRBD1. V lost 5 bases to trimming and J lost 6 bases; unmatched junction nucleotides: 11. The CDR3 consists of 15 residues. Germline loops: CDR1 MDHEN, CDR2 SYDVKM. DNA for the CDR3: TGTGCCAGCAGTCAACCGGACAGGGTTGGGAATGGCTACACCTTC. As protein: CASSQPDRVGNGYTF.

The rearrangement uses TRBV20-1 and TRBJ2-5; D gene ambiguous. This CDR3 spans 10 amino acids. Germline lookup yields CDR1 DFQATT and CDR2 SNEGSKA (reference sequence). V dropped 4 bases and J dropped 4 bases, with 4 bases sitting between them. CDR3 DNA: TGCAGTGCTACCCTAGAGACCCAGTACTTC. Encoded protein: CSATLETQYF.

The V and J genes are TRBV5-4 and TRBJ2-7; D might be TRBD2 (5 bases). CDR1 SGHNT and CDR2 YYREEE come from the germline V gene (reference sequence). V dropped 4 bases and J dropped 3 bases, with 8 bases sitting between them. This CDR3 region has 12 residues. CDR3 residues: CASSGELYEQYF. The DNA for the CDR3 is TGTGCCAGCAGCGGGGAGCTCTACGAGCAGTACTTC. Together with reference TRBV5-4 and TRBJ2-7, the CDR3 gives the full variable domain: ETGVTQSPTHLIKTRGQQVTLRCSSQSGHNTVSWYQQALGQGPQFIFQYYREEENGRGNFPPRFSGLQFPNYSSELNVNALELDDSALYLCASSGELYEQYFGPGTRLTVT.

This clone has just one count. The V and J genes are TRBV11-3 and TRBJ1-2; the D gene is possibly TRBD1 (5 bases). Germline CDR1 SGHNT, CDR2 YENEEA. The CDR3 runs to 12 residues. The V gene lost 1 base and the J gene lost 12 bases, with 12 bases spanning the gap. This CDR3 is CASSLGKQDHTF. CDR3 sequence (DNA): TGTGCCAGCAGCTTAGGTAAACAGGATCACACCTTC.

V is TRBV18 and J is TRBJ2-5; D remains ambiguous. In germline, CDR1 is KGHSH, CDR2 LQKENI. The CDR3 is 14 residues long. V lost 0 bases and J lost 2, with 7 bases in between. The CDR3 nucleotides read TGTGCCAGCTCACCACCGTCGCTACAAGAGACCCAGTACTTC. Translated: CASSPPSLQETQYF.

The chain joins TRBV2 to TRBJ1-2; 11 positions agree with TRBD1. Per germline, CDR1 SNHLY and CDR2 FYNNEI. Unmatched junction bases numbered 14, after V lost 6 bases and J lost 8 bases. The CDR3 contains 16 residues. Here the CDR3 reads CASRVDRGRNTGGYTF. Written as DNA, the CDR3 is TGTGCCAGCAGGGTGGACAGGGGGCGTAATACCGGCGGCTACACCTTC.

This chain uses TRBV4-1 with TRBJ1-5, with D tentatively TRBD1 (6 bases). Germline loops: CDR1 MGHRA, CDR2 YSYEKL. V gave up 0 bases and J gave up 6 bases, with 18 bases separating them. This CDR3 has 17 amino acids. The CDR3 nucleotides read TGCGCCAGCAGCCAAGAGAAAGGGCAGGGGTGGGGTCAGCCCCAGCATTTT. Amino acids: CASSQEKGQGWGQPQHF.

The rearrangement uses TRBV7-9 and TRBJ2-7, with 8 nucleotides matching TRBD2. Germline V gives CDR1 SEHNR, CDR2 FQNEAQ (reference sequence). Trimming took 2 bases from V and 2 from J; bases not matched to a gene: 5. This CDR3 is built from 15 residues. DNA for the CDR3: TGTGCCAGCAGCTTATTCGGGGGGGGAGCCTACGAGCAGTACTTC. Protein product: CASSLFGGGAYEQYF.

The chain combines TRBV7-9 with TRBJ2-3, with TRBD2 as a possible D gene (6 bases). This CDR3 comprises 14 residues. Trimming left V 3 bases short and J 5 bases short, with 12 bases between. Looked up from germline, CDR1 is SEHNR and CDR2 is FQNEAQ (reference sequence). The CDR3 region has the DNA TGTGCCAGCAGCTTTCGGGAGAGGGGAGATACGCAGTATTTT. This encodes CASSFRERGDTQYF. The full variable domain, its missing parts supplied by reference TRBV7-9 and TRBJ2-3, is DTGVSQNPRHKITKRGQNVTFRCDPISEHNRLYWYRQTLGQGPEFLTYFQNEAQLEKSRLLSDRFSAERPKGSFSTLEIQRTEQGDSAMYLCASSFRERGDTQYFGPGTRLTVL.

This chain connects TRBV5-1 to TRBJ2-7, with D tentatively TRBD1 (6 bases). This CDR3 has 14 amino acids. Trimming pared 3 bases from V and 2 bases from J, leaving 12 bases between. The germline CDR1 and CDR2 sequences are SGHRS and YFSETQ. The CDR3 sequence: CASSSFRGTYEQYF. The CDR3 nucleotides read TGCGCCAGCAGCTCATTCAGGGGTACCTACGAGCAGTACTTC.